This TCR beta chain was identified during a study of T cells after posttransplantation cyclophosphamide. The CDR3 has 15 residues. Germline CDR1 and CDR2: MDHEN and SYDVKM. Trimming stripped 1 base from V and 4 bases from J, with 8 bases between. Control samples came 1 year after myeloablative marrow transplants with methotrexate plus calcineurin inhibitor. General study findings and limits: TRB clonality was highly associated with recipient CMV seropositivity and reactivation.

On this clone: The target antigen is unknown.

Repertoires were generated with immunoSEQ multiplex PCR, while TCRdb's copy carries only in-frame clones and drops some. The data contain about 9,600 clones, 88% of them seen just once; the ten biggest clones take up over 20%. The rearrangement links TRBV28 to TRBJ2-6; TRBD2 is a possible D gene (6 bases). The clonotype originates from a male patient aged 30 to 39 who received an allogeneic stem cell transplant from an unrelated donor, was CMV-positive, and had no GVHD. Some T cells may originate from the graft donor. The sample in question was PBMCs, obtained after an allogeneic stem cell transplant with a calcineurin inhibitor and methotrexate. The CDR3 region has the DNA TGTGCCAGCAGTTTATCGGCGGGGGGGGCCAACGTCCTGACTTTC. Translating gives CASSLSAGGANVLTF.